This passage covers 32 T cell receptor beta chains from one sample sequenced in a study of T cells after yellow fever vaccination. TCRdb itself ran the 5' RACE reads through MiXCR, one entry per CDR3 protein. This table holds 300,000 to 350,000 distinct CDR3 sequences, approximately 8% found once. The specimen comprised PBMCs, sampled 45 days after the first yellow fever vaccination. The receptors derive from a man aged 18 to 35 who received the YFV17D yellow fever vaccine.

This clonotype was detected a few times. The V and J genes are TRBV6-1 and TRBJ1-1; 10 bases are a match to TRBD1. The junction had 5 bases not matched to a gene; V was cut back by 6 bases and J by 4 bases. Germline V gene lookup returns CDR1 MNHNS and CDR2 SASEGT. This CDR3 region has 14 residues. CDR3 DNA: TGTGCCAGCAGCACCGGGACAGGGGCCACTGAAGCTTTCTTT. Translation: CASSTGTGATEAFF.

The chain joins TRBV18 to TRBJ2-7; D unresolved. V lost 3 bases and J lost 4, with 13 bases in between. CDR3 size: 14 residues. In germline, CDR1 is KGHSH, CDR2 LQKENI. DNA for the CDR3: TGTGCCAGCTCACCCTCACTGGCGCAGTACGAGCAGTACTTC. This encodes CASSPSLAQYEQYF.

V gene TRBV4-3 combines with J gene TRBJ1-2, with D uncertain. CDR3 size: 12 residues. The germline V gene has CDR1 LGHNA and CDR2 YSLEER. Trimming left V 1 base short and J 7 bases short, with 7 bases between. The CDR3 DNA is TGCGCCAGCAGCCAAGGGTCTGGTGGCTACACCTTC. It is translated as CASSQGSGGYTF.

The CDR3 region has the DNA TGCGCCAGCAGCCCAAGTGTTTCGGGGGGCCAAACTGAAGCTTTCTTT. This encodes CASSPSVSGGQTEAFF. The chain couples TRBV4-1 to TRBJ1-1, with D maybe TRBD1 (6 bases). Germline V CDR1 and CDR2: MGHRA, YSYEKL. The length of the CDR3 is 16 residues. The ends were cut back, 4 bases at V and 5 bases at J, with 20 bases in the middle.

In this sample, this clonotype turned up a few times. This rearrangement joins TRBV14 to TRBJ1-2; a weak D match, TRBD1 (5 bases). Trimming left V 4 bases short and J 5 bases short, with 11 bases between. CDR1 and CDR2 (germline): SGHDN, FVKESK. The CDR3 spans 13 residues. The CDR3 reads CASSPGTLYGYTF. CDR3 coding DNA: TGTGCCAGCAGCCCCGGGACTTTGTATGGCTACACCTTC.

This clonotype came up once. This sequence joins TRBV6-1 and TRBJ1-5; D not resolved. Germline CDR1 is MNHNS and CDR2 is SASEGT. The V end was cut by 10 bases, the J end by 4 bases, with 11 bases between. The CDR3 consists of 12 residues. The CDR3 loop reads CATRLLNQPQHF. The DNA for the CDR3 is TGTGCCACCCGACTCCTAAATCAGCCCCAGCATTTT.

The V gene is TRBV7-6, the J gene TRBJ1-6, with D unresolved. The CDR3 totals 13 residues. Trimming pared 0 bases from V and 13 bases from J, leaving 10 bases between. Germline V gives CDR1 SGHVS, CDR2 FNYEAQ. The CDR3 coding sequence is TGTGCCAGCAGCTTAGCAACCGCGAAGCCCCTCCACTTT. Amino acids: CASSLATAKPLHF.

This clonotype was counted only a few times. V usage is TRBV20-1 and J usage is TRBJ2-1, with D possibly being TRBD2 (6 bases). This CDR3 comprises 17 residues. V dropped 2 bases and J dropped 2 bases, with 19 bases sitting between them. Germline CDR1 is DFQATT and CDR2 is SNEGSKA (reference sequence). The CDR3 loop reads CSARPEGFSGPYNEQFF. The DNA of the CDR3 is TGCAGTGCTAGACCTGAGGGTTTCAGCGGGCCCTACAATGAGCAGTTCTTC.

A few counts support this clonotype. The CDR3 spells CASSQDRSSYNEQFF. CDR3 nucleotides: TGCGCCAGCAGCCAAGATCGTAGCTCCTACAATGAGCAGTTCTTC. V usage is TRBV4-3 and J usage is TRBJ2-1, with D hard to call. Germline CDR1 is LGHNA and CDR2 is YSLEER. The V and J ends lost 0 bases and 0 bases respectively, with 6 bases between them. The CDR3 runs to 15 residues.

This clonotype was picked up a small number of times. V and J are TRBV7-2 and TRBJ2-3; 7 bases fit TRBD2. Trimming removed 5 bases from V and 8 bases from J; junction bases left unmatched: 19. This CDR3 spans 17 amino acids. The V gene's germline CDR1 is SGHTA and CDR2 FQGNSA. The DNA of the CDR3 is TGTGCCAGCAGCGATCTCAGCGGGGCCACCGTCTCGGGTACGCAGTATTTT. It translates to CASSDLSGATVSGTQYF.

The rearrangement links TRBV12-3 or TRBV12-4 to TRBJ1-3, with 8 bases that match TRBD1. V gave up 2 bases and J gave up 0 bases; unmatched junction bases: 6. This CDR3 is built from 17 residues. CDR3 region: CASSLPGQDLSGNTIYF. CDR3 bases: TGTGCCAGCAGTTTACCGGGACAGGACCTCTCTGGAAACACCATATATTTT.

CDR3 loop: CAISLGQNYGYTF. The CDR3, as DNA: TGTGCCATATCATTGGGACAAAACTATGGCTACACCTTC. The chain carries TRBV12-3 or TRBV12-4 and TRBJ1-2, with a weak D call TRBD1 (6 bases). V dropped 10 bases and J dropped 2 bases, with 14 bases sitting between them. The CDR3 is 13 residues long.

This clonotype was found a few times. This chain links TRBV12-3 or TRBV12-4 with TRBJ1-1; D is ambiguous. Deletions cut 0 bases from V and 11 bases from J, with 7 bases between. This CDR3 has 11 amino acids. In DNA, the CDR3 is TGTGCCAGCAGTTTAGCGCTTAGTGCTTTCTTT. Translation gives CASSLALSAFF.

This clonotype was counted only a few times. The chain links TRBV12-3 or TRBV12-4 to TRBJ2-7, with a weak D call TRBD2 (7 bases). The CDR3 sequence is 15 residues long. V was shortened by 1 base and J by 4 bases, with 14 bases between the two germline ends. The CDR3 loop is CASSLEGGGWYEQYF. The CDR3 nucleotides read TGTGCCAGCAGTTTAGAAGGGGGGGGGTGGTACGAGCAGTACTTC.

This chain connects TRBV6-1 to TRBJ1-5; D gene ambiguous. Trimming took 5 bases from V and 5 from J, leaving 10 bases between them. CDR1 and CDR2 (germline): MNHNS, SASEGT. The length of the CDR3 is 13 residues. The CDR3 sequence is CASSSGPYQPQHF. For the CDR3, the DNA is TGTGCCAGCAGTAGTGGGCCTTATCAGCCCCAGCATTTT.

The chain couples TRBV7-2 to TRBJ1-2; D call uncertain. The V gene's germline CDR1 is SGHTA and CDR2 FQGNSA. V lost 8 bases, J lost 7 bases, and 14 bases lay in between. CDR3 length: 12 amino acids. CDR3 DNA: TGTGCCAGCGGACCCCACATGAGTGGCTACACCTTC. It codes for CASGPHMSGYTF.

This clonotype was seen a few times. The CDR3 loop reads CASSRRRFDGYTF. CDR3 sequence (DNA): TGTGCCAGCAGTCGGCGACGATTCGATGGCTACACCTTC. V usage is TRBV6-2 or TRBV6-3 and J usage is TRBJ1-2, with D uncertain. The CDR3 is 13 residues long. CDR1 is MNHEY and CDR2 is SVGEGT in the germline V gene. V lost 5 bases to trimming and J lost 6 bases, with 13 bases between them.

This clonotype was observed a few times. This chain uses TRBV2 with TRBJ2-7; D unclear. Germline values: CDR1 SNHLY, CDR2 FYNNEI. The CDR3 is made up of 12 amino acids. Trimming took off 5 bases at V and 4 bases at J, with 9 bases between the two ends. The DNA for the CDR3 is TGTGCCAGCAGTTACTTAGGGTACGAGCAGTACTTC. The encoded protein is CASSYLGYEQYF.

The chain carries TRBV12-3 or TRBV12-4 and TRBJ1-5, with D possibly being TRBD1 (5 bases). CDR3 length equals 13 residues. Between the trimmed V and J ends, which lost 6 bases and 5 bases, there was a span of 11 bases. This CDR3 reads CASSAGWDQPQHF. The CDR3 nucleotides are TGTGCCAGCAGCGCAGGGTGGGATCAGCCCCAGCATTTT.

The chain couples TRBV5-1 to TRBJ1-1; D perhaps matches TRBD1 (5 bases). Trimming removed 3 bases from V and 4 bases from J, with 19 bases in between. This CDR3 has 16 residues. CDR1 and CDR2 (germline): SGHRS, YFSETQ. The chain's CDR3 is CASSSTQVPGGTEAFF. As DNA, the CDR3 is TGCGCCAGCAGCTCAACACAGGTCCCGGGCGGCACTGAAGCTTTCTTT.

This clonotype was seen a handful of times. This chain joins TRBV6-5 and TRBJ2-1; D gene uncertain. Between the trimmed V and J ends, which lost 0 bases and 15 bases, there was a span of 15 bases. There are 13 residues in the CDR3. Looked up from germline, CDR1 is MNHEY and CDR2 is SVGAGI. Here the CDR3 DNA reads TGTGCCAGCAGTTACTCGAGCAAATCTTGCCCGTTCTTC. This gives the protein CASSYSSKSCPFF.

The rearrangement joins TRBV18 to TRBJ2-7; TRBD1 agrees at 7 bases. The V and J ends lost 4 bases and 3 bases, in that order; junction bases with no gene match: 6. Germline assignment: CDR1 KGHSH and CDR2 LQKENI. The CDR3 runs 14 residues. The CDR3 DNA reads as TGTGCCAGCTCACAGGACAGGACGAACTACGAGCAGTACTTC. It codes for CASSQDRTNYEQYF.

This clonotype was observed a few times. J is TRBJ1-4 and V is TRBV20-1; D remains ambiguous. The V gene lost 5 bases and the J gene lost 1 base, with 8 bases spanning the gap. This CDR3 is 13 amino acids long. CDR1 is DFQATT and CDR2 is SNEGSKA in the germline V gene (reference sequence). CDR3 sequence (DNA): TGCAGTGCTCGTCCGCAAACTAATGAAAAACTGTTTTTT. The encoded protein is CSARPQTNEKLFF.

The rearrangement uses TRBV24-1 and TRBJ1-2, with D unclear. Germline CDR1 and CDR2: KGHDR and SFDVKD. The CDR3 runs to 12 residues. With 3 bases removed from V and 3 bases from J, the gap between germline ends came to 4 bases. DNA of the CDR3: TGTGCCACCAGTGATGCTCACTATGGCTACACCTTC. Amino acid sequence: CATSDAHYGYTF.

This clonotype occurred many times. CDR3 DNA: TGCAGTGCTAGCGGAGCAGCCCGCCGCCCCCCTTACAATGAGCAGTTCTTC. Its protein product is CSASGAARRPPYNEQFF. V and J are TRBV20-1 and TRBJ2-1; D is unresolved. The germline CDR1 and CDR2 sequences are DFQATT and SNEGSKA (reference sequence). V was cut by 3 bases and J by 4 bases, with 22 bases left in between. This CDR3 contains 17 residues.

The table lists this clonotype with many counts. The chain carries TRBV20-1 and TRBJ2-1, with a weak D call TRBD1 (6 bases). Deletions cut 3 bases from V and 8 bases from J, with 14 bases between. Germline CDR1 reads DFQATT; CDR2 reads SNEGSKA (reference sequence). This CDR3 spans 13 amino acids. The CDR3 nucleotides are TGCAGTGCTAGCGGGACACCCGGGGATGAGCAGTTCTTC. Protein product: CSASGTPGDEQFF.

The rearrangement links TRBV7-8 to TRBJ1-3, with D maybe TRBD1 (5 bases). This CDR3 is built from 17 residues. Germline V gene lookup returns CDR1 SGHVS and CDR2 FQNEAQ. Trimming left V 5 bases short and J 0 bases short, with 17 bases between. DNA for the CDR3: TGTGCCAGCAGCATGGGGCCTAGAACCTTCTCTGGAAACACCATATATTTT. This gives the protein CASSMGPRTFSGNTIYF.

This clonotype was observed many times. The chain is built from TRBV7-2 and TRBJ1-1; possibly TRBD1 for D (6 bases). Germline-derived CDR1 and CDR2 are SGHTA and FQGNSA. This CDR3 has 13 residues. Trimming left V 2 bases short and J 11 bases short, with 15 bases between. CDR3 nucleotides: TGTGCCAGCAGCTTACCGGGGGGCAGGCGGGCTTTCTTT. It translates to CASSLPGGRRAFF.

This clonotype was found many times. The rearrangement links TRBV5-5 to TRBJ2-2, with D maybe TRBD2 (6 bases). The CDR3 has 13 amino acids. V lost 7 bases to trimming and J lost 7 bases, with 14 bases between them. The V gene's germline CDR1 is SGHKS and CDR2 YYEKEE (reference sequence). This chain's CDR3 is CASSLQGGGELFF. Here the CDR3 DNA reads TGTGCCAGCTCACTCCAGGGAGGCGGGGAGCTGTTTTTT.

The sample holds a few counts of this clonotype. The chain employs TRBV7-2 and TRBJ1-2; possible D gene TRBD1, 6 bases. Germline-derived CDR1 and CDR2 are SGHTA and FQGNSA. The CDR3 contains 14 residues. The germline V and J ends were trimmed by 5 bases and 9 bases, with 19 bases remaining between them. The CDR3 nucleotides read TGTGCCAGCAGCCCCGACAGACAGGTCAGAAGCTACACCTTC. It encodes CASSPDRQVRSYTF.

This clonotype has more than one count but fewer than ten. This chain joins TRBV6-5 and TRBJ1-5, with 9 bases fitting TRBD1. The length of the CDR3 is 14 residues. From germline, CDR1 is MNHEY and CDR2 SVGAGI. The J segment lost 7 bases and the V segment lost 5 bases, leaving 6 bases of the junction unmatched. The CDR3 nucleotides are TGTGCCAGCAGTCAGACAGGGGGAAGGCAGCCCCAGCATTTT. This sequence encodes CASSQTGGRQPQHF.

This clonotype was recorded many times. This sequence joins TRBV18 and TRBJ2-3; D uncertain. The CDR3 is 12 amino acids. Germline assignment: CDR1 KGHSH and CDR2 LQKENI. V was shortened by 5 bases and J by 4 bases, with 7 bases between the two germline ends. The CDR3 coding sequence is TGTGCCAGCTCAGGCTTAGCAGATACGCAGTATTTT. This sequence encodes CASSGLADTQYF. Full variable domain (outside the CDR3, taken from reference TRBV18 and TRBJ2-3): NAGVMQNPRHLVRRRGQEARLRCSPMKGHSHVYWYRQLPEEGLKFMVYLQKENIIDESGMPKERFSAEFPKEGPSILRIQQVVRGDSAAYFCASSGLADTQYFGPGTRLTVL.